The 23 T cell receptor beta chains below all came from one sample that was sequenced in a study of cytomegalovirus exposure and HLA in healthy donors. The PCR ran on 60 Vbeta and 13 Jbeta primers. TCRdb's table, derived via immunoSEQ multiplex PCR, lists solely in-frame clones and lacks some. The data contain about 160,000 clones, 60% to 75% of them singletons. Material for sequencing was PBMCs. The receptors shown here come from a woman in her forties or fifties in good health and CMV-seropositive.

The chain employs TRBV30 and TRBJ1-6; a possible D gene is TRBD1 (6 bases). This CDR3 comprises 15 residues. Germline loops: CDR1 GTSNPN, CDR2 SVGIG (reference sequence). V gave up 5 bases and J gave up 4 bases, with 15 bases separating them. CDR3 in amino acids: CAWAGAQIYNSPLHF. DNA of the CDR3: TGTGCCTGGGCGGGGGCACAAATATATAATTCACCCCTCCACTTT. Based on the CDR3 plus reference TRBV30 and TRBJ1-6, the full variable domain is SQTIHQWPATLVQPVGSPLSLECTVEGTSNPNLYWYRQAAGRGLQLLFYSVGIGQISSEVPQNLSASRPQDRQFILSSKKLLLSDSGFYLCAWAGAQIYNSPLHFGNGTRLTVT.

This chain uses TRBV5-1 with TRBJ1-6; no reliable D call. Germline V gene data show CDR1 as SGHRS and CDR2 as YFSETQ. V was pared by 0 bases and J by 7 bases, with 11 bases between. This CDR3 spans 15 amino acids. CDR3 in amino acids: CASSLVGDTNSPLHF. In DNA form, the CDR3 reads TGCGCCAGCAGCTTGGTTGGTGACACGAATTCACCCCTCCACTTT.

This chain links TRBV30 with TRBJ1-6; D is unresolved. Trimming stripped 2 bases from V and 7 bases from J, with 15 bases between. The CDR3 is 15 amino acids. Germline V lookup: CDR1 GTSNPN, CDR2 SVGIG (reference sequence). CDR3 sequence reads: CAWSPLRSRNSPLHF. The CDR3 region has the DNA TGTGCCTGGAGTCCACTGCGATCCCGAAATTCACCCCTCCACTTT.

V and J are TRBV30 and TRBJ1-3, with D perhaps TRBD1 (5 bases). Trimming left V 1 base short and J 4 bases short, with 8 bases between. The CDR3 contains 13 residues. Germline V gene sequence: CDR1 GTSNPN, CDR2 SVGIG (reference sequence). The CDR3 DNA is TGTGCCTGGAGTGAAGGGGCCGGAAACACCATATATTTT. Encoded protein: CAWSEGAGNTIYF.

The chain recombines TRBV19 with TRBJ2-3; 8 nucleotides match TRBD1. The germline CDR1 and CDR2 sequences are LNHDA and SQIVND (reference sequence). The CDR3 spans 18 residues. The J segment lost 8 bases and the V segment lost 1 base, leaving 17 bases of the junction unmatched. CDR3 region: CASSIVRPGQGLQGTQYF. In DNA, the CDR3 is TGTGCCAGTAGTATAGTCCGTCCCGGACAGGGCCTCCAGGGTACGCAGTATTTT. The whole variable domain, remainder taken from reference TRBV19 and TRBJ2-3, is DGGITQSPKYLFRKEGQNVTLSCEQNLNHDAMYWYRQDPGQGLRLIYYSQIVNDFQKGDIAEGYSVSREKKESFPLTVTSAQKNPTAFYLCASSIVRPGQGLQGTQYFGPGTRLTVL.

The chain recombines TRBV11-2 with TRBJ1-5, with TRBD1 as a possible D gene (5 bases). CDR1 SGHAT and CDR2 FQNNGV come from the germline V gene. The CDR3 has 15 amino acids. The V gene lost 2 bases and the J gene lost 0 bases, with 8 bases spanning the gap. The DNA of the CDR3 is TGTGCCAGCAGCTTAACAGGCGATAGCAATCAGCCCCAGCATTTT. Encoded protein: CASSLTGDSNQPQHF.

J is TRBJ1-4 and V is TRBV4-2; 7 bases agree with TRBD1. CDR3 size: 14 residues. Trimming removed 4 bases from V and 5 bases from J; junction bases left unmatched: 4. CDR1 and CDR2 (germline): LGHNA, YNFKEQ. In DNA, the CDR3 is TGTGCCAGCAGCCCTGGGACAGCGAATGAAAAACTGTTTTTT. Its protein product is CASSPGTANEKLFF.

This chain uses TRBV10-3 with TRBJ1-5; no reliable D call. The germline gives CDR1 ENHRY, CDR2 SYGVKD. V lost 0 bases and J lost 4, with 10 bases in between. The CDR3 extends over 15 amino acids. CDR3 nucleotides: TGTGCCATCAGTGAGTCGACGGGTATGAATCAGCCCCAGCATTTT. It translates to CAISESTGMNQPQHF.

The chain links TRBV6-5 to TRBJ1-1; TRBD1 agrees at 8 bases. This CDR3 spans 15 amino acids. The trim removed 0 bases at V and 5 bases at J, leaving 5 bases unmatched. Germline CDR1 MNHEY, CDR2 SVGAGI. As DNA, the CDR3 is TGTGCCAGCAGTTACTCGAGGACAGGGTTTACTGAAGCTTTCTTT. Its protein is CASSYSRTGFTEAFF.

This clone occurred a few times. This chain joins TRBV30 and TRBJ2-7; D may be TRBD2 (5 bases). Germline CDR1 is GTSNPN and CDR2 is SVGIG (reference sequence). V dropped 6 bases and J dropped 6 bases, with 15 bases sitting between them. This CDR3 region has 12 residues. CDR3 DNA sequence: TGTGCCTGCGATGCCGACGGGGTCGAGCAGTACTTC. This codes for CACDADGVEQYF.

The gene calls are TRBV5-1 and TRBJ2-3; no clear D gene. Between the trimmed V and J ends, which lost 1 base and 2 bases, there was a span of 8 bases. Germline V gene data show CDR1 as SGHRS and CDR2 as YFSETQ. The CDR3 contains 14 residues. CDR3 coding DNA: TGCGCCAGCAGCTTGTTTCTTAACACAGATACGCAGTATTTT. It yields the protein CASSLFLNTDTQYF.

J is TRBJ2-3 and V is TRBV27, with a weak D call TRBD2 (5 bases). The CDR3 runs 15 residues. Germline lookup yields CDR1 MNHEY and CDR2 SMNVEV (reference sequence). The V end was cut by 3 bases, the J end by 0 bases, with 10 bases between. CDR3: CASSLLAPSTDTQYF. The CDR3, as DNA: TGTGCCAGCAGTTTGCTAGCACCTAGCACAGATACGCAGTATTTT.

This chain links TRBV5-1 with TRBJ1-1; 9 positions agree with TRBD1. The germline V gene has CDR1 SGHRS and CDR2 YFSETQ. V gave up 5 bases and J gave up 1 base; unmatched junction bases: 30. This CDR3 has 23 residues. Here the CDR3 reads CASRPSRDRDSKSPRVRNTEAFF. DNA for the CDR3: TGCGCCAGCAGACCGTCCCGGGACAGGGATAGTAAGTCGCCACGAGTTAGGAACACTGAAGCTTTCTTT.

The genes are TRBV29-1 and TRBJ1-2; D is ambiguous. Per the germline V gene, CDR1 is SQVTM and CDR2 is ANQGSEA. The CDR3 is 12 residues long. V was pared by 3 bases and J by 1 base, with 6 bases between. The CDR3 DNA reads as TGCAGCGTTGACAAAAATAACTATGGCTACACCTTC. It is translated as CSVDKNNYGYTF.

The genes are TRBV15 and TRBJ2-5, with TRBD2 as a possible D gene (5 bases). The CDR3 is 13 amino acids. Germline loops: CDR1 LNHNV, CDR2 YYDKDF (reference sequence). The V gene lost 3 bases and the J gene lost 3 bases, with 8 bases spanning the gap. For the CDR3, the DNA is TGTGCCACCAGCAGCCGGGGTGAAGAGACCCAGTACTTC. It yields the protein CATSSRGEETQYF.

The chain recombines TRBV5-4 with TRBJ1-2, with D possibly TRBD1 on 6 matching bases. This CDR3 comprises 15 residues. Trimming shortened V by 1 base and J by 4 bases, and 14 bases separated the two germline ends. CDR1 SGHNT and CDR2 YYREEE come from the germline V gene (reference sequence). Here the CDR3 reads CASSLMGAPIYGYTF. The CDR3 nucleotides are TGTGCCAGCAGCTTGATGGGGGCTCCTATCTATGGCTACACCTTC.

This clone has more than one count but fewer than ten. The chain joins TRBV9 to TRBJ2-3; tentatively, D is TRBD2 (6 bases). The germline V gene encodes CDR1 SGDLS and CDR2 YYNGEE. The germline V and J ends were trimmed by 4 bases and 0 bases, with 15 bases remaining between them. The CDR3 length is 16 residues. CDR3 coding DNA: TGTGCCAGCAGCCCAAGACTAGACATGAGCACAGATACGCAGTATTTT. Encoded protein: CASSPRLDMSTDTQYF.

This chain connects TRBV12-1 to TRBJ2-7; the DNA was not used to check the table's D call, TRBD2. TRBV12-1 corresponds to a pseudogene. The CDR3 loop spans 16 amino acids. The CDR3 bases are TGTGCCAGCAGCTTTGCGGAACAGCGGGGGACTTACGAGCAGTACTTC. This encodes CASSFAEQRGTYEQYF.

The chain combines TRBV5-1 with TRBJ2-7, with TRBD1 matching over 9 bases. Per germline, CDR1 SGHRS and CDR2 YFSETQ. This CDR3 has 14 amino acids. Unmatched junction bases numbered 4, after V lost 5 bases and J lost 1 base. The CDR3 loop reads CASRGQGFSYEQYF. In nucleotides, the CDR3 is TGCGCCAGCAGAGGACAGGGGTTTTCCTACGAGCAGTACTTC.

The chain combines TRBV30 with TRBJ1-1; D is ambiguous. The CDR3 runs 13 residues. V was pared by 1 base and J by 4 bases, with 10 bases between. CDR1 GTSNPN and CDR2 SVGIG come from the germline V gene (reference sequence). In DNA, the CDR3 is TGTGCCTGGAGTGAGCAGCCGGGCACTGAAGCTTTCTTT. Protein product: CAWSEQPGTEAFF.

The rearrangement links TRBV7-8 to TRBJ1-1; D call uncertain. CDR1 is SGHVS, CDR2 FQNEAQ, per germline. Trimming took off 3 bases at V and 1 base at J, with 3 bases between the two ends. This CDR3 contains 12 residues. The CDR3 protein is CASSFQNTEAFF. The CDR3 region has the DNA TGTGCCAGCAGCTTTCAGAACACTGAAGCTTTCTTT.

The CDR3 DNA reads as TGTGCCAGCAGTGAGCCAGGGAGGGGAGCTTTCTTT. The encoded protein is CASSEPGRGAFF. The J gene is TRBJ1-1, the V gene TRBV2; D perhaps matches TRBD1 (5 bases). CDR1 is SNHLY and CDR2 is FYNNEI in the germline V gene. V dropped 3 bases and J dropped 10 bases, with 12 bases sitting between them. CDR3 length: 12 residues. Full variable domain (remainder filled in from reference TRBV2 and TRBJ1-1): EPEVTQTPSHQVTQMGQEVILRCVPISNHLYFYWYRQILGQKVEFLVSFYNNEISEKSEIFDDQFSVERPDGSNFTLKIRSTKLEDSAMYFCASSEPGRGAFFGQGTRLTVV.

The gene calls are TRBV2 and TRBJ1-2; the D is unclear. The CDR3 is made up of 12 amino acids. Germline V lookup: CDR1 SNHLY, CDR2 FYNNEI. Trimming left V 7 bases short and J 4 bases short, with 10 bases between. The CDR3 spells CASIGSAYGYTF. Here the CDR3 DNA reads TGTGCCAGCATAGGCAGCGCCTATGGCTACACCTTC.